This T cell receptor beta chain was recovered during a study of blood T cell repertoires in COVID-19 (dated by TCRdb to the early 2020s). For the wider study: Collaborator samples came from the United States, Italy and Spain and covered acute and convalescent phases of COVID-19. The prospective study material was composed of cDNA or gDNA derived from T cells, B-cell-depleted T cells, or PBMCs. Subjects who had been exposed to COVID-19, were actively infected with it, or had recovered from it provided the deeply sampled blood TCRbeta repertoires that made up the dataset. The repertoires were made available in a free public database intended to serve as a resource for research on the immune response to SARS-CoV-2. Samples came from the ongoing ImmuneRACE study (first 160 participants) plus 1,254 subjects from 6 global collaborators. Sample metadata almost always included a de-identified subject ID, COVID-19 status, age in years and sex. Where available, HLA class I and class II types were obtained from metadata supplied by the sample provider rather than from assay-based typing. Broad study findings and their caveats: The quantity of clinical and demographic metadata differed by source and by participant and was supplied without curation.

Trimming removed 4 bases from V and 10 bases from J; the gene matches leave 4 bases unexplained. CDR3 length: 13 amino acids, cysteine to phenylalanine. The sequence is cut down to CDR3 DNA, 39 bases in frame from base 1. The germline V gene (reference sequence) provides CDR1 MNHEY and CDR2 SMNVEV. At one collaborating source in Seattle, patients were enrolled during active infection and were followed longitudinally through the course of disease. Whole blood was collected in K2EDTA tubes by collaborating institutions according to the institutions' own protocols. Collaborator samples were shipped for TCRbeta analysis as frozen whole blood, isolated PBMCs, or DNA extracted from either sample type. Turning to this clone: There is no known antigen for this receptor. The record has no base qualities; no much larger clone is one base away.

TCRbeta CDR3 regions were amplified from genomic DNA by means of the immunoSEQ Assay, a bias-controlled multiplex PCR. The original pipeline was this. Nucleated cell counts per sample were estimated from amplification of reference gene primers within the assay. Sequence reads were collapsed and filtered to measure the absolute abundance of every unique TCRbeta CDR3 rearrangement. Productive Simpson clonality was computed per sample as the square root of Simpson's diversity index over productive rearrangements. The immuneACCESS repertoire file appears here via TCRdb, limited to in-frame rearrangements. These files lack a portion of the clones; in checked studies, under half of the deficit traces to unresolved V genes, and the cause of the others is not known. That table gives V, J and clone size, and the DNA gave D and trimming. The sample profile shows more than 300,000 clones; around 87% of them were found once. The ten biggest clones cover over 9.5% of the sample.

The receptor chain draws on TRBV27 and TRBJ2-1; TRBD2 aligns with 10 central bases. The origin of this receptor is a woman in her twenties or thirties with COVID-19, enrolled during active disease. Sequencing used peripheral blood. The CDR3: CASSWVAGGEQFF. The nucleotides read TGTGCCAGCAGTTGGGTAGCGGGAGGCGAGCAGTTCTTC.